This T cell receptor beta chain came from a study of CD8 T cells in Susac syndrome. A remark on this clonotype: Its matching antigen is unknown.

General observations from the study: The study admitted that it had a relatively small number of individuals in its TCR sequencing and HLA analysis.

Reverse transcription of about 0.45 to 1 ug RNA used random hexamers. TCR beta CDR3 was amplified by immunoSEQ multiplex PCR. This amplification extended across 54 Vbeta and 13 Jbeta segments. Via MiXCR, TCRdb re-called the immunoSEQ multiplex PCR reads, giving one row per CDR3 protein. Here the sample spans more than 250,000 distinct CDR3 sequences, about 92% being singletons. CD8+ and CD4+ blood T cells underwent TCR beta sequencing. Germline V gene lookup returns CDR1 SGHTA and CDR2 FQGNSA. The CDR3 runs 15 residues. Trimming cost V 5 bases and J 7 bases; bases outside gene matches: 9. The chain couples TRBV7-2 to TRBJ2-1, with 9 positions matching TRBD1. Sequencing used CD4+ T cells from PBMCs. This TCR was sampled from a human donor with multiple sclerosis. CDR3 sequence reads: CASSPRDRDSNEQFF. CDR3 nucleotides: TGTGCCAGCAGCCCCCGGGACAGGGACTCAAATGAGCAGTTCTTC.